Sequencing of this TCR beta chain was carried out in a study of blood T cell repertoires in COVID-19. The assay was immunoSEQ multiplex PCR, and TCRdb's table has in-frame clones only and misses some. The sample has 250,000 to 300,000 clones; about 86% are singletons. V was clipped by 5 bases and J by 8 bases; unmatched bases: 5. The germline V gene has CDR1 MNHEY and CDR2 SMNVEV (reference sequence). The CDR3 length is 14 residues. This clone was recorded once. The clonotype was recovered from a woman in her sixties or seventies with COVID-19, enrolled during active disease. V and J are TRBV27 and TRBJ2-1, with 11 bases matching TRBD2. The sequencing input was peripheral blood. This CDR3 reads CASSPLAGGYEQFF. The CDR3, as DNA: TGTGCCAGCAGTCCGCTAGCGGGGGGATATGAGCAGTTCTTC.